These 11 T cell receptor beta chains came from one sample sequenced in a study of cytomegalovirus exposure and HLA in healthy donors. The PCR employed 60 Vbeta primers together with 13 Jbeta primers. TCRdb's table, derived via immunoSEQ multiplex PCR, lists solely in-frame clones and lacks some. The top ten clones hold around 0.42% of a sample with around 210,000 clones, more than 75% of them seen once. Sequenced material: PBMCs. The receptors come from a male donor in good health and CMV-seropositive.

J is TRBJ2-7 and V is TRBV9, with TRBD2 matching over 8 bases. This CDR3 has 15 residues. V lost 1 base, J lost 0 bases, and 3 bases stayed unmatched. Germline-derived CDR1 and CDR2 are SGDLS and YYNGEE. The CDR3 DNA follows: TGTGCCAGCAGCGTAAGCGGGAGCGTCTCCTACGAGCAGTACTTC. As protein: CASSVSGSVSYEQYF.

The rearrangement links TRBV7-9 to TRBJ2-6; 9 bases are shared with TRBD1. This CDR3 is 19 amino acids long. Per the germline V gene, CDR1 is SEHNR and CDR2 is FQNEAQ (reference sequence). Trimming took 5 bases from V and 0 from J; bases not matched to a gene: 11. Here the CDR3 DNA reads TGTGCCAGCAGCCCGAGTATGGGACAGGGCATCTCTGGGGCCAACGTCCTGACTTTC. This codes for CASSPSMGQGISGANVLTF.

The genes are TRBV15 and TRBJ2-5; 8 bases match TRBD1. With the DNA end fitting TRBJ2-7 better, the J assignment may be wrong. Germline V CDR1 and CDR2: LNHNV, YYDKDF (reference sequence). CDR3 length: 15 residues. CDR3 loop: CATSPRTGSAYEQYF. For the CDR3, the DNA is TGTGCCACCAGCCCGCGGACAGGGTCAGCCTACGAGCAGTACTTC.

V gene TRBV19 combines with J gene TRBJ1-4; 7 nucleotides agree with TRBD1. This CDR3 contains 14 residues. Per the germline V gene, CDR1 is LNHDA and CDR2 is SQIVND (reference sequence). Trimming took 2 bases from V and 8 from J; bases not matched to a gene: 5. CDR3 loop: CASSILGQDEKLFF. In DNA, the CDR3 is TGTGCCAGTAGTATACTAGGACAGGACGAAAAACTGTTTTTT.

This clone was found a few times. The sample carries other DNA sequences with the same CDR3. V and J are TRBV7-9 and TRBJ2-7; D is unresolved. The germline V and J ends were trimmed by 3 bases and 1 base, with 4 bases remaining between them. In germline, CDR1 is SEHNR, CDR2 FQNEAQ (reference sequence). The CDR3 runs to 12 residues. CDR3 amino acids: CASSFSSYEQYF. For the CDR3, the DNA is TGTGCCAGCAGCTTTTCTTCCTACGAGCAGTACTTC. The entire variable domain, with the rest obtained from reference TRBV7-9 and TRBJ2-7, is as follows: DTGVSQNPRHKITKRGQNVTFRCDPISEHNRLYWYRQTLGQGPEFLTYFQNEAQLEKSRLLSDRFSAERPKGSFSTLEIQRTEQGDSAMYLCASSFSSYEQYFGPGTRLTVT.

This rearrangement joins TRBV18 to TRBJ1-2; 8 nucleotides align to TRBD1. Looked up from germline, CDR1 is KGHSH and CDR2 is LQKENI. The CDR3 is made up of 15 amino acids. Trimming at V came to 0 bases and at J to 4 bases, leaving 4 bases not matched to a gene. The CDR3 DNA sequence: TGTGCCAGCTCACCACCTACAGGGGGTAGCTATGGCTACACCTTC. Its protein product is CASSPPTGGSYGYTF.

V is TRBV10-3 and J is TRBJ1-5; 8 bases map to TRBD1. Germline trimming cut 2 bases from V and 3 bases from J; bases unmatched to any gene: 6. Germline CDR1 reads ENHRY; CDR2 reads SYGVKD. This CDR3 has 16 residues. The CDR3 reads CAISEETGGTNQPQHF. Written as DNA, the CDR3 is TGTGCCATCAGTGAGGAAACAGGGGGGACCAATCAGCCCCAGCATTTT.

The chain combines TRBV18 with TRBJ2-4, with D maybe TRBD1 (5 bases). V shed 5 bases and J shed 0 bases, with 14 bases lying between them. CDR1 KGHSH and CDR2 LQKENI come from the germline V gene. The CDR3 sequence is 16 residues long. CDR3 DNA sequence: TGTGCCAGCTCAACCGCAAACAGGATAGCCAAAAACATTCAGTACTTC. Encoded protein: CASSTANRIAKNIQYF.

The genes are TRBV18 and TRBJ2-5; 10 bases line up with TRBD1. The germline CDR1 and CDR2 sequences are KGHSH and LQKENI. With V trimmed by 2 bases and J by 4 bases, 7 bases remained unmatched. The CDR3 length is 16 residues. In DNA form, the CDR3 reads TGTGCCAGCTCACCAAGCGGGACAGGGGTAGGAGAGACCCAGTACTTC. It encodes CASSPSGTGVGETQYF.

The V call is TRBV7-3, the J call TRBJ1-1; D possibly corresponds to TRBD1 (5 bases). CDR1 and CDR2 from the germline V gene are SGHTA and FQGTGA. The germline V and J ends were trimmed by 2 bases and 3 bases, with 10 bases remaining between them. CDR3 length: 14 residues. The CDR3 DNA sequence: TGTGCCAGCAGCTTAGGGGCCGGATACACTGAAGCTTTCTTT. Protein sequence: CASSLGAGYTEAFF.

The rearrangement uses TRBV10-2 and TRBJ2-5; D remains ambiguous. Germline loops: CDR1 WSHSY, CDR2 SAAADI. The CDR3 loop spans 12 amino acids. V was cut by 4 bases and J by 3 bases, with 6 bases left in between. For the CDR3, the DNA is TGCGCCAGCAGTGGAGGAAAAGAGACCCAGTACTTC. It specifies CASSGGKETQYF.